This entry is about one T cell receptor gamma chain. What it recognizes is unknown. The same CDR3 can be traced to other DNA sequences in this sample. The sorted cells were CD3+ Vdelta1+ Vdelta2- thymocytes from alphabeta-depleted thymus. Sorted Vdelta1+ thymocytes were about 96% to 99.6% pure. CDR1 and CDR2 (germline): GITISATS, ISYDGTV (reference sequence). Unmatched junction bases numbered 5, after V lost 0 bases and J lost 3 bases. The CDR3 is 14 residues long. The entry originates in a study of Vδ1+ human thymocytes. Findings of the study overall: In the thymus, TRG and TRD repertoires looked highly polyclonal with Gaussian CDR3 lengths. Unlike peripheral blood Vdelta1+ controls, thymic delta-chain sequences included approximately 21% Vdelta2 and few Vdelta3. Unexpected Vdelta2 sequences could cause misinterpretation of bulk repertoire data.

Extracted RNA was reverse transcribed into cDNA. Multiplex PCR used pooled V-gene forward primers and a constant-region reverse primer to amplify CDR3s. TCRdb reapplied CATT to the multiplex PCR reads. This sample has more than 9,000 gamma-chain clones, with over 40% found just once. The chain is built from TRGV9 and TRGJ1 or TRGJ2. Sequenced input: Vdelta1+ gamma-delta thymocytes from the thymus. Subset meaning: FACS-sorted CD3+ TCRalphabeta- TCRVdelta1+ TCRVdelta2- thymocytes. The clonotype comes from a boy in the first two years of life who had congenital heart surgery. The CDR3 here is CALWEVEFYYKKLF. The CDR3 DNA reads TGTGCCTTGTGGGAGGTGGAATTTTATTATAAGAAACTCTTT.